The 11 T cell receptor beta chains in this list originate from one sample, sequenced in a study of Graves' ophthalmopathy and Graves' hyperthyroidism. Using RNA transcripts, the TCR beta CDR3 regions were amplified. Amplification began with first-round RT-PCR using HTBI primers, then second-round multiplex PCR was performed. TCRdb passed the multiplex PCR reads through MiXCR, listing each CDR3 protein once. The sample shows about 1.2 million distinct CDR3 sequences, 35% to 40% of them seen only once. Sequenced material: peripheral blood or thyroid tissue (not recorded which). These receptors originate from an adult man with Graves' hyperthyroidism.

In the case of this clonotype: Lacking the conserved final phenylalanine or tryptophan, this CDR3 likely reflects a read error. The V and J genes are TRBV19 and TRBJ1-2, with 9 positions matching TRBD1. J gave up 5 bases and V 5 bases, and 3 bases lay outside the gene matches. Germline CDR1 LNHDA, CDR2 SQIVND (reference sequence). The CDR3 sequence is 13 residues long. The CDR3 DNA sequence: TGTGCCAGTAGTTTTGGACAGGGGTATGGCTACACCGTC. The encoded protein is CASSFGQGYGYTV.

This clonotype was observed a few times. The chain couples TRBV12-3 or TRBV12-4 to TRBJ1-1; unclear D gene. The CDR3 has 15 residues. V was clipped by 7 bases and J by 5 bases, with 20 bases between them. DNA of the CDR3: TGTGCCAGCACCCCCCATTTGGGTTTGGGGACTGAAGCTTTCTTT. This gives the protein CASTPHLGLGTEAFF.

This clonotype has more than one count but fewer than ten. The chain joins TRBV5-5 to TRBJ1-1; 7 bases line up with TRBD1. The V gene end was trimmed by 4 bases and the J gene end by 0 bases; junction bases not matched to a gene: 3. The germline gives CDR1 SGHKS, CDR2 YYEKEE (reference sequence). This CDR3 spans 14 amino acids. The CDR3 region is CASSNTGVNTEAFF. CDR3 bases: TGTGCCAGCAGCAACACAGGGGTGAACACTGAAGCTTTCTTT.

This sequence joins TRBV4-3 and TRBJ1-4; D uncertain. Germline V CDR1 and CDR2: LGHNA, YSLEER. V lost 1 base and J 5 bases, leaving 11 bases between the germline ends. The CDR3 runs to 15 residues. The CDR3 coding sequence is TGCGCCAGCAGCCAAGCGGCCCCCCTAAATGAAAAACTGTTTTTT. This translates into CASSQAAPLNEKLFF.

The rearrangement links TRBV15 to TRBJ2-7, with D perhaps assigned TRBD1 or TRBD2 (5 bases each). The CDR3 runs 16 residues. CDR1 and CDR2 from the germline V gene are LNHNV and YYDKDF (reference sequence). Trimming pared 1 base from V and 2 bases from J, leaving 15 bases between. CDR3 nucleotide sequence: TGTGCCACCAGCAGAGTGGTTGGGGACGGCGCCTACGAGCAGTACTTC. This encodes CATSRVVGDGAYEQYF.

V is TRBV15 and J is TRBJ2-2, with TRBD1 as a possible D gene (5 bases). Germline-derived CDR1 and CDR2 are LNHNV and YYDKDF (reference sequence). Trimming left V 4 bases short and J 5 bases short, with 32 bases between. The CDR3 contains 21 residues. CDR3: CATSKASLGRAEPTGTGELFF. The CDR3 DNA is TGTGCCACCAGCAAAGCCTCGTTGGGCAGGGCGGAACCAACCGGGACCGGGGAGCTGTTTTTT.

In regard to this clonotype: A read error may account for a junction end that differs from germline. The chain recombines TRBV20-1 with TRBJ1-1; 9 bases fit TRBD1. Germline values: CDR1 DFQATT, CDR2 SNEGSKA (reference sequence). The CDR3 loop spans 8 amino acids. The chain's CDR3 is CSPGTGIF. The CDR3 DNA sequence: TGCAGTCCCGGGACAGGGATCTTT.

The J gene is TRBJ2-3, the V gene TRBV7-9; D possibly corresponds to TRBD2 (6 bases). Germline CDR1 is SEHNR and CDR2 is FQNEAQ (reference sequence). The V gene lost 5 bases and the J gene lost 3 bases, with 15 bases spanning the gap. CDR3 length equals 15 residues. CDR3 DNA sequence: TGTGCCAGCAGCCCAATCGGGGGTGCAACAGATACGCAGTATTTT. Translated: CASSPIGGATDTQYF.

This chain joins TRBV10-3 and TRBJ1-3, with D possibly being TRBD1 (6 bases). CDR3 length equals 12 residues. Germline V gene sequence: CDR1 ENHRY, CDR2 SYGVKD. V dropped 10 bases and J dropped 9 bases, with 16 bases sitting between them. CDR3 in amino acids: CASRDTRGTIYF. The CDR3 DNA follows: TGTGCCAGCAGGGACACACGGGGCACCATATATTTT.

The rearrangement uses TRBV10-3 and TRBJ1-2; weak D call: TRBD1 (5 bases). This CDR3 has 13 amino acids. Germline loops: CDR1 ENHRY, CDR2 SYGVKD. Trimming removed 6 bases at V and 8 bases at J, with 16 bases between. The CDR3 region is CAISESGGTGYTF. In DNA form, the CDR3 reads TGTGCCATCAGCGAGAGCGGGGGAACCGGCTACACCTTC.

V gene TRBV16 combines with J gene TRBJ1-1; no definite D call. From germline, CDR1 is KGHSY and CDR2 FQNENV. The CDR3 totals 15 residues. V shed 0 bases and J shed 0 bases, with 8 bases lying between them. CDR3 sequence (DNA): TGTGCCAGCAGCCAATCAGCAGAGATGAACACTGAAGCTTTCTTT. Amino acid sequence: CASSQSAEMNTEAFF.